This T cell receptor (beta chain) emerged from a study of blood T cell repertoires in COVID-19 (dated by TCRdb to about 2020). Notes on the research overall: Samples from collaborators originated in the United States, Italy and Spain and spanned both the acute and convalescent phases of COVID-19. The prospective study material was composed of cDNA or gDNA derived from T cells, B-cell-depleted T cells, or PBMCs. Subjects who had been exposed to COVID-19, were actively infected with it, or had recovered from it provided the deeply sampled blood TCRbeta repertoires that made up the dataset. The repertoires were made available in a free public database intended to serve as a resource for research on the immune response to SARS-CoV-2. The samples were drawn from the first 160 participants of the ongoing ImmuneRACE study and from 950 to 1,500 subjects provided by 6 global collaborators. The sample metadata nearly always contained a de-identified subject ID, COVID-19 status, age in years and sex. Where available, HLA class I and class II types were obtained from metadata supplied by the sample provider rather than from assay-based typing.

About this clone itself: Its antigen target is currently unknown. No much larger clonotype is one base removed from it; base qualities were not supplied.

V and J are truncated by 4 bases and 5 bases respectively, leaving an intervening sequence of 10 bases. CDR1 and CDR2 were assigned from the germline V gene as SGHRS and YFSETQ. The cysteine opens and the phenylalanine closes a CDR3 of 13 amino acids. The entry retains the CDR3 DNA only, 39 bases that are in frame from base 1. Study-wide findings and limitations: The quantity of clinical and demographic metadata differed by source and by participant and was supplied without curation.

TCRbeta CDR3 regions were amplified from genomic DNA by means of the immunoSEQ Assay, a bias-controlled multiplex PCR. Per the source publication's procedure: Within the assay, amplification of reference gene primers was used to estimate how many nucleated cells each sample contained. Sequence reads were collapsed and filtered to measure the absolute abundance of every unique TCRbeta CDR3 rearrangement. Productive Simpson clonality was computed per sample as the square root of Simpson's diversity index over productive rearrangements. Imported from immuneACCESS, the table was reduced by TCRdb to in-frame sequences with V and J called. These copies leave out some clones; in studies compared against another copy, an unresolved V gene accounts for under half, and the cause of the remainder is not known. D and trimming were read from the DNA, whereas the V and J calls and clone size are those reported in that table. In all, the sample holds over 200,000 clones, and over 80% of those were seen once. The ten largest clones take up under 4.5% of the sample.

Enrolling through a virtual design, the prospective study's participants ranged in age from roughly 18 to 95 years and lived across 24 United States geographic areas. In the prospective study, participants were assigned to cohorts based on the clinical history participants reported in a screening survey and a study questionnaire. Exposed participants were defined as having been in contact with someone with a PCR-confirmed or clinician-diagnosed COVID-19 case within 2 weeks of study entry. Mobile phlebotomists in the prospective study collected whole blood, serum and a nasopharyngeal or oropharyngeal swab from every participant. Participants in the prospective study had the option to provide additional blood draws and questionnaires over a 2-month period. Blood samples from the prospective study were shipped frozen or at room temperature prior to DNA extraction.

The sequenced sample consisted of PBMCs or T cells enriched from blood (not recorded which). Rearrangement joined TRBV5-1 to TRBJ2-1, with a weak D call of TRBD1 (7 bases match). This receptor was taken from a woman aged 25 to 45 who had been exposed to COVID-19. The nucleotides are TGCGCCAGCAGCACCAGGGGGGACAATGAGCAGTTCTTC. It translates as CASSTRGDNEQFF.